Given below is one T cell receptor (beta chain) in context. Its antigen is unidentified. With 60 Vbeta and 13 Jbeta primers, the PCR was carried out. Libraries were prepared by immunoSEQ multiplex PCR; TCRdb keeps only in-frame clonotypes and omits some of them. The sample has about 150,000 clones, 80% to 90% seen once. V lost 7 bases, J lost 2 bases, and 21 bases lay in between. CDR1 is LNHDA and CDR2 is SQIVND in the germline V gene (reference sequence). The CDR3 contains 17 residues. These data originate in a study of cytomegalovirus exposure and HLA in healthy donors. Overall study results and limits: In an earlier analysis, most TCR beta V segments were productive about 87% or about 30% of the time. Later work showed greater clonal expansion in HLA-associated TCR beta chains than in equally common others. It was confirmed in vitro that a few of the CMV-associated chains were specific for CMV antigens.

Sample: PBMCs. The sequence was obtained from a male donor in good health and CMV-seronegative. V gene TRBV19 combines with J gene TRBJ1-5, with D perhaps TRBD1 (5 bases). The DNA for the CDR3 is TGTGCCAGTAACCGTGGGGGGGAGATTTATGGCAATCAGCCCCAGCATTTT. Amino acids: CASNRGGEIYGNQPQHF.